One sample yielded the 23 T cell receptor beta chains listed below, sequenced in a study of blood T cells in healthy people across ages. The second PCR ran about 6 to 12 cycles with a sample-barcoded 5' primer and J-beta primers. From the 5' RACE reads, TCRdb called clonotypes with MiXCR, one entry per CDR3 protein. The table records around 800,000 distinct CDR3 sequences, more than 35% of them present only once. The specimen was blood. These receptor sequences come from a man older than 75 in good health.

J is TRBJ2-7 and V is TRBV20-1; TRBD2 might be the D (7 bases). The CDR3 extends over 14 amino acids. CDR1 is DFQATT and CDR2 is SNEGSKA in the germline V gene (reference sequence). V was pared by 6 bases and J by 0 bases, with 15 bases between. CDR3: CSAPRGGSSYEQYF. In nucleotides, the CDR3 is TGCAGTGCGCCGAGGGGGGGTTCCTCCTACGAGCAGTACTTC.

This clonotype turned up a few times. CDR3 protein: CATRTGESSYNEQFF. In DNA form, the CDR3 reads TGTGCCACTCGGACAGGGGAGAGCTCCTACAATGAGCAGTTCTTC. The chain joins TRBV10-3 to TRBJ2-1; 9 bases align to TRBD1. The CDR3 is 15 residues long. Trimming at V came to 10 bases and at J to 0 bases, leaving 7 bases not matched to a gene. Per the germline V gene, CDR1 is ENHRY and CDR2 is SYGVKD.

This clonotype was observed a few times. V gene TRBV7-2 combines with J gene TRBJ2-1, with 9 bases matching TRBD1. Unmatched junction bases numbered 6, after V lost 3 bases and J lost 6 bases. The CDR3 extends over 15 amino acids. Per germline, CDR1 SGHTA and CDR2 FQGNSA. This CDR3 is CASSLGTGMVNEQFF. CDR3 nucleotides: TGTGCCAGCAGCTTGGGGACAGGGATGGTCAATGAGCAGTTCTTC.

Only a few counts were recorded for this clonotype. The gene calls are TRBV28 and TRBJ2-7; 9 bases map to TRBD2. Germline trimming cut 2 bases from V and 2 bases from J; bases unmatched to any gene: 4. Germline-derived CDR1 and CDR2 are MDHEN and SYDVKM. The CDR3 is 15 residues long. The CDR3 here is CASSLSGRQPYEQYF. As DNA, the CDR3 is TGTGCCAGCAGTTTAAGCGGGAGGCAACCCTACGAGCAGTACTTC. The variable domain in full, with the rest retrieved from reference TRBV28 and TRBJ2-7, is DVKVTQSSRYLVKRTGEKVFLECVQDMDHENMFWYRQDPGLGLRLIYFSYDVKMKEKGDIPEGYSVSREKKERFSLILESASTNQTSMYLCASSLSGRQPYEQYFGPGTRLTVT.

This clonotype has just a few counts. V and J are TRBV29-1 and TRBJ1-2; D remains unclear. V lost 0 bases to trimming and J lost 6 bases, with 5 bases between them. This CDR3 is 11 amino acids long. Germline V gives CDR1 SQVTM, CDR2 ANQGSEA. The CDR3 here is CSVEDMNGYTF. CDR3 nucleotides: TGCAGCGTTGAAGATATGAATGGCTACACCTTC.

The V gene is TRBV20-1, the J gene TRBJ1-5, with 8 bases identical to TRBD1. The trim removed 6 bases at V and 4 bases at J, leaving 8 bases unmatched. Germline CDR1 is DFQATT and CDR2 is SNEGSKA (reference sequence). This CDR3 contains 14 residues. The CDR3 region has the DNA TGCAGTGCCCTAAGGACAGGGAGTAATCAGCCCCAGCATTTT. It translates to CSALRTGSNQPQHF.

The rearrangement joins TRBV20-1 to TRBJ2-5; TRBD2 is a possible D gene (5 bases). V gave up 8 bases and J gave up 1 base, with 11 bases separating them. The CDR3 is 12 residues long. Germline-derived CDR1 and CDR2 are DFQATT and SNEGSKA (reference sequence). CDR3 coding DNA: TGCAGTTCCATTCGGGGCCAAGAGACCCAGTACTTC. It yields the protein CSSIRGQETQYF.

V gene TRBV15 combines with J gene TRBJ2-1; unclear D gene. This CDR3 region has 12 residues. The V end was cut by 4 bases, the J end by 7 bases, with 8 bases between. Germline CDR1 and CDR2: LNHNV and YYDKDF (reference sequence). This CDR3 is CATSTSRNEQFF. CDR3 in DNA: TGTGCCACCAGCACCAGTAGGAATGAGCAGTTCTTC.

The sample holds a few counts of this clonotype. The chain's CDR3 is CASSRLAGGNEQFF. CDR3 coding DNA: TGCGCCAGCAGCCGTCTAGCGGGAGGGAATGAGCAGTTCTTC. This chain joins TRBV4-3 and TRBJ2-1; the match to TRBD2 covers 12 bases. The CDR3 has 14 amino acids. V was pared by 4 bases and J by 7 bases, with 2 bases of the junction left unmatched. CDR1 is LGHNA and CDR2 is YSLEER in the germline V gene.

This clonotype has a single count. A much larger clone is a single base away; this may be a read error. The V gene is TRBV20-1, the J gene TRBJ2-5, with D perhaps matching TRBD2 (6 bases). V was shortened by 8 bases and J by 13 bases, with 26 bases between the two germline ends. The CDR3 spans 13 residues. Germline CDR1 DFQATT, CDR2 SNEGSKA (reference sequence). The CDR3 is CSTRRGRLDERYF. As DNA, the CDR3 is TGCAGTACGAGGAGAGGGAGGCTGGACGAGCGGTACTTC.

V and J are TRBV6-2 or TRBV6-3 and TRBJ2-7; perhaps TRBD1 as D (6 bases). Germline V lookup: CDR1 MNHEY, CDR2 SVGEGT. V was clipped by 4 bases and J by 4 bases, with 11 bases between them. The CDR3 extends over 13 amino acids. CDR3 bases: TGTGCCAGCAGTTTCGGGACACCATACGAGCAGTACTTC. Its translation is CASSFGTPYEQYF.

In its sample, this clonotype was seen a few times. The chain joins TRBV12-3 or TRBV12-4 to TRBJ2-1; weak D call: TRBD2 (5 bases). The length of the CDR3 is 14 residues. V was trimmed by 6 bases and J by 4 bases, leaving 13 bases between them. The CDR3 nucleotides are TGTGCCAGCAGAGGACGAGCGGAATACAATGAGCAGTTCTTC. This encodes CASRGRAEYNEQFF.

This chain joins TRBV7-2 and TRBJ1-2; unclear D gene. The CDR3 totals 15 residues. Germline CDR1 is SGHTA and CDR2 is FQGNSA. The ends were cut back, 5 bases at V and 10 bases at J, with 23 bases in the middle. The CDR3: CASSITYGILEDYTF. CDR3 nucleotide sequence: TGTGCCAGCAGCATAACTTATGGGATCCTGGAAGACTACACCTTC.

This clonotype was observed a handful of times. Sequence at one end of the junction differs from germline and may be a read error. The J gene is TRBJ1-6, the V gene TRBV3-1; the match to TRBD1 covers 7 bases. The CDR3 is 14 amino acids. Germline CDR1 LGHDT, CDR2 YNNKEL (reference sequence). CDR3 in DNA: TGTGCCAGCAGCCAAGGACAGGGTAATTCACCCCCCCACTTT. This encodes CASSQGQGNSPPHF.

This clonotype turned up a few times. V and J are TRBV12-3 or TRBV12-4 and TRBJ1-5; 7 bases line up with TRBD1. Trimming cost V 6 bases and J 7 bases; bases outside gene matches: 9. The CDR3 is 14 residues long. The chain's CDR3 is CASSRGQYEQPQHF. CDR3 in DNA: TGTGCCAGCAGCCGGGGACAGTACGAACAGCCCCAGCATTTT.

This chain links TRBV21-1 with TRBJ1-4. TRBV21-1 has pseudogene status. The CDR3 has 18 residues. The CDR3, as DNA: TGTGCCAGCAACCCGGGACCCGGGAGGGGCCCAACTAATGAAAAACTGTTTTTT. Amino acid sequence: CASNPGPGRGPTNEKLFF.

CDR3 sequence reads: CASSLAQGTGREQFF. The CDR3 DNA reads TGTGCCAGCAGTTTAGCCCAGGGTACGGGGCGTGAGCAGTTCTTC. The chain joins TRBV12-3 or TRBV12-4 to TRBJ2-1; D may be TRBD1 or TRBD2 (5 bases each). Trimming removed 0 bases from V and 9 bases from J, with 15 bases in between. CDR3 length: 15 residues.

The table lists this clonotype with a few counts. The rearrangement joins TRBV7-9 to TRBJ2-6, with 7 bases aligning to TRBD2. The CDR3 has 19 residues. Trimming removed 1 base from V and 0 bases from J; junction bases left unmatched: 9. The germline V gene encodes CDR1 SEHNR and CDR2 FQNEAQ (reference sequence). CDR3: CASSLGWASGHSGANVLTF. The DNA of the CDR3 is TGTGCCAGCAGCTTAGGTTGGGCTAGCGGCCACTCTGGGGCCAACGTCCTGACTTTC.

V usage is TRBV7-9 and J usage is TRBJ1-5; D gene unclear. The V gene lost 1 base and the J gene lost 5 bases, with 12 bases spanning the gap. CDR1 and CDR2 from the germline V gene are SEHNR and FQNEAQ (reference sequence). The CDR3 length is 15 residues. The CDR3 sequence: CASSLGGLGDQPQHF. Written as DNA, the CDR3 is TGTGCCAGCAGCTTAGGAGGGTTGGGTGATCAGCCCCAGCATTTT.

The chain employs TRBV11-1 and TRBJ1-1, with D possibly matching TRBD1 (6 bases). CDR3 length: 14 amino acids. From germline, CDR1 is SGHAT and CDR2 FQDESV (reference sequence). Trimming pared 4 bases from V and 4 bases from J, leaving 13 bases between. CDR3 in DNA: TGTGCCAGCAGCTCCGCGGGGGCGGTCACTGAAGCTTTCTTT. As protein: CASSSAGAVTEAFF.

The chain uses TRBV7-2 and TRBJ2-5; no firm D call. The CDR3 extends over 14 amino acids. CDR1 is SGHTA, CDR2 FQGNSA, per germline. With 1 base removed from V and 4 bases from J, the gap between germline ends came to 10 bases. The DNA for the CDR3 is TGTGCCAGCAGCTTAGTCACTCCCGCAGAGACCCAGTACTTC. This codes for CASSLVTPAETQYF.

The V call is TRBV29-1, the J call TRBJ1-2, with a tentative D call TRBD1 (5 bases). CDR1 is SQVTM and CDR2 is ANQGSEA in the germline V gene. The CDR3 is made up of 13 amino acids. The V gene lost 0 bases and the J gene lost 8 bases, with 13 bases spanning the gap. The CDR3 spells CSVEDGQGGGYTF. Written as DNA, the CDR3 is TGCAGCGTTGAAGATGGGCAGGGCGGCGGCTACACCTTC.

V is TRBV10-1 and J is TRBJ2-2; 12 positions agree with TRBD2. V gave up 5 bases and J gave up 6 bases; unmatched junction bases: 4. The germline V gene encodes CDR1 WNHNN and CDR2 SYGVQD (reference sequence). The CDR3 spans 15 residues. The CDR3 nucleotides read TGCGCCAGCAGTCCGGGGACTAGCGGGTCCGGGGAGCTGTTTTTT. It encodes CASSPGTSGSGELFF.